This T cell receptor beta chain originates from a study of spatial heterogeneity in lung cancer. Study-wide points: Mutation tallies in tumors tracked expanded intratumoral alpha and beta TCR counts.

This clonotype was detected ten times or more. The antigen is undetermined. Time point given: sample taken at primary tumor resection. The CDR3 length is 16 residues. TCRdb re-called the 5' RACE reads with MiXCR, one entry per CDR3 protein. The sample lists 15,000 to 20,000 distinct CDR3 sequences, more than 5.5% occurring once. This receptor was taken from a female donor with early-stage non-small cell lung cancer. The specimen comprised lung tumor tissue, sampled at surgery. V usage is TRBV21-1 and J usage is TRBJ1-2. TRBV21-1 constitutes a pseudogene. CDR3 DNA sequence: TGTGCCAGCAGCAAAGCGGGCGTCCGTTTGGACTATGGCTACACCTTC. Protein product: CASSKAGVRLDYGYTF.